Given below is one TCR beta chain in context. Clones were sequenced by immunoSEQ multiplex PCR, and TCRdb holds only the in-frame ones, with some missing. The sample includes 150,000 or so clones, about 90% of them seen just once. These data come from a study of T cell responses to AZD1222 COVID-19 vaccine. Germline V gene lookup returns CDR1 KGHSH and CDR2 LQKENI. The CDR3 sequence is 15 residues long. V trimming: 0 bases; J trimming: 6 bases; junction bases outside the gene matches: 6. This chain joins TRBV18 and TRBJ1-1; 8 positions match TRBD1. The source was peripheral blood, collected 28 days after the second AZD1222 dose. The TCR comes from an adult who received the AZD1222 COVID-19 vaccine. This chain's CDR3 is CASSPPSGGFAEAFF. CDR3 coding DNA: TGTGCCAGCTCACCACCGTCAGGGGGCTTCGCTGAAGCTTTCTTT.